One sample yielded the 20 T cell receptor beta chains listed below, sequenced in a study of CD8 T cells in ankylosing spondylitis. Using its own MiXCR run on the 5' RACE reads, TCRdb lists one record per CDR3 protein. The sample records about 240,000 distinct CDR3 sequences, about 10% being singletons. The sequenced sample was blood, either unsorted or a sorted T cell fraction (not recorded which). These receptor sequences come from a male donor with ankylosing spondylitis or in good health (not recorded which).

V and J are TRBV6-6 and TRBJ1-2; D is perhaps TRBD1 (5 bases). V was cut by 5 bases and J by 6 bases, with 16 bases left in between. The length of the CDR3 is 14 residues. CDR1 and CDR2 from the germline V gene are MNHNY and SVGAGI (reference sequence). This CDR3 is CASSLDSKSDGYTF. CDR3 DNA: TGTGCCAGCAGTCTTGACAGTAAATCGGATGGCTACACCTTC.

There are a few counts of this clonotype. The chain combines TRBV28 with TRBJ2-3; 11 bases line up with TRBD2. CDR1 is MDHEN and CDR2 is SYDVKM in the germline V gene. This CDR3 comprises 16 residues. The trim removed 4 bases at V and 5 bases at J, leaving 8 bases unmatched. The CDR3 spells CASSSISGRGGDTQYF. CDR3 bases: TGTGCCAGCAGTTCGATTAGCGGGAGGGGGGGAGATACGCAGTATTTT.

This clonotype was counted many times. The chain is built from TRBV29-1 and TRBJ1-1; D possibly corresponds to TRBD1 (5 bases). This CDR3 comprises 15 residues. Per the germline V gene, CDR1 is SQVTM and CDR2 is ANQGSEA. Here the CDR3 DNA reads TGCACGACGGCTGGCGGGGCAAGGGGGAACACTGAAGCTTTCTTT. Protein: CTTAGGARGNTEAFF.

This clonotype was observed at least ten times. This chain joins TRBV5-5 and TRBJ2-5, with 10 bases lining up with TRBD2. Per germline, CDR1 SGHKS and CDR2 YYEKEE (reference sequence). This CDR3 is built from 15 residues. V shed 7 bases, J shed 5 bases, and the junction held 11 bases outside the gene matches. CDR3 sequence reads: CASVTGTSVRETQYF. DNA for the CDR3: TGTGCCAGCGTTACCGGGACTAGCGTTAGGGAGACCCAGTACTTC.

In this sample, this clonotype turned up a few times. The chain is built from TRBV20-1 and TRBJ1-2; 7 bases align to TRBD1. CDR3 length equals 14 residues. The V gene end was trimmed by 1 base and the J gene end by 5 bases; junction bases not matched to a gene: 7. Germline V gives CDR1 DFQATT, CDR2 SNEGSKA (reference sequence). CDR3 DNA: TGCAGTGCTAGAGCCCAGGGGGAAGTATATGGCTACACCTTC. Its translation: CSARAQGEVYGYTF.

This clonotype has ten or more counts. This sequence joins TRBV15 and TRBJ2-7, with D possibly being TRBD1 (5 bases). Per the germline V gene, CDR1 is LNHNV and CDR2 is YYDKDF (reference sequence). Trimming took 5 bases from V and 1 from J, leaving 18 bases between them. The CDR3 spans 16 residues. The DNA for the CDR3 is TGTGCCACCAGCGGCTCCCGGACATACTCTTCCTACGAGCAGTACTTC. Residues: CATSGSRTYSSYEQYF.

This clonotype has just a few counts. This chain uses TRBV7-2 with TRBJ1-5; 7 bases are a match to TRBD1. Losses at the gene ends were 4 bases for V and 1 base for J; bases not matched to a gene: 10. The CDR3 is 17 residues long. In germline, CDR1 is SGHTA, CDR2 FQGNSA. CDR3 sequence reads: CASSSPYGTDSNQPQHF. The CDR3 coding sequence is TGTGCCAGCAGCTCTCCATACGGGACAGACAGCAATCAGCCCCAGCATTTT.

This clonotype was observed at least ten times. The rearrangement joins TRBV2 to TRBJ1-5, with a weak D call TRBD1 (5 bases). This CDR3 has 14 residues. Deletions cut 1 base from V and 2 bases from J, with 6 bases between. Looked up from germline, CDR1 is SNHLY and CDR2 is FYNNEI. The CDR3 nucleotides are TGTGCCAGCAGTGAAGGGGGCCGCAATCAGCCCCAGCATTTT. Translation gives CASSEGGRNQPQHF. The whole variable domain, remainder taken from reference TRBV2 and TRBJ1-5, is EPEVTQTPSHQVTQMGQEVILRCVPISNHLYFYWYRQILGQKVEFLVSFYNNEISEKSEIFDDQFSVERPDGSNFTLKIRSTKLEDSAMYFCASSEGGRNQPQHFGDGTRLSIL.

Points on this clonotype: One end of the junction fails to match germline, which may point to a read error. The V gene is TRBV11-2, the J gene TRBJ1-6, with D tentatively TRBD1 (5 bases). CDR3 length: 14 residues. Germline V gene sequence: CDR1 SGHAT, CDR2 FQNNGV. The CDR3 reads CASSLGQFNSPLQF. The CDR3 DNA sequence: TGTGCCAGCAGCTTAGGACAGTTTAATTCACCCCTCCAATTT. Looking up the rest from reference TRBV11-2 and TRBJ1-6 gives the full variable domain: EAGVAQSPRYKIIEKRQSVAFWCNPISGHATLYWYQQILGQGPKLLIQFQNNGVVDDSQLPKDRFSAERLKGVDSTLKIQPAKLEDSAVYLCASSLGQFNSPLQFGNGTRLTVT.

Worth noting for this clonotype: A much larger clone differs by one base, so this may be a read error. This chain connects TRBV9 to TRBJ2-3; D perhaps matches TRBD1 (8 bases). CDR3 length: 15 amino acids. Germline CDR1 SGDLS, CDR2 YYNGEE. CDR3 DNA: TGTGCCAGCAGCGTATGGGGGGGAGGGACAGGTACGCAGTATTTT. Protein: CASSVWGGGTGTQYF.

As to this clonotype: An end of the junction differs from the germline gene, which may be a read error. The chain is built from TRBV20-1 and TRBJ2-5; D call uncertain. Germline V gene sequence: CDR1 DFQATT, CDR2 SNEGSKA (reference sequence). The CDR3 extends over 13 amino acids. The CDR3 bases are TGCAGTGCGAGGCCCTCCTCCCGAGAGGCCCAGTACTTC. This sequence encodes CSARPSSREAQYF.

To note about this clonotype: Relative to the germline gene, one junction end is altered; a read error may explain this. V usage is TRBV12-3 or TRBV12-4 and J usage is TRBJ2-2; D possibly corresponds to TRBD2 (6 bases). The CDR3 runs 13 residues. The CDR3 DNA reads as TGTGCTTCGGACGGAGGGCCCAACGGGGCGCTGTTTTTT. This sequence encodes CASDGGPNGALFF.

This clonotype was recorded at least ten times. V is TRBV12-3 or TRBV12-4 and J is TRBJ1-4, with D perhaps matching TRBD1 (6 bases). Trimming removed 5 bases at V and 0 bases at J, with 25 bases between. The CDR3 is made up of 20 amino acids. CDR3 sequence reads: CASSHREGLFRVATNEKLFF. The CDR3 nucleotides read TGTGCCAGCAGTCACAGGGAGGGTTTATTCCGGGTTGCAACTAATGAAAAACTGTTTTTT.

The rearrangement uses TRBV19 and TRBJ1-5, with no clear D. CDR3 length equals 13 residues. Germline values: CDR1 LNHDA, CDR2 SQIVND (reference sequence). Trimming removed 3 bases at V and 3 bases at J, with 6 bases between. CDR3 DNA sequence: TGTGCCAGTAGTATCGGATTCAATCAGCCCCAGCATTTT. This codes for CASSIGFNQPQHF. The whole variable domain, filled in from reference TRBV19 and TRBJ1-5, reads DGGITQSPKYLFRKEGQNVTLSCEQNLNHDAMYWYRQDPGQGLRLIYYSQIVNDFQKGDIAEGYSVSREKKESFPLTVTSAQKNPTAFYLCASSIGFNQPQHFGDGTRLSIL.

This clonotype showed up many times. The rearrangement uses TRBV27 and TRBJ2-1, with 7 bases fitting TRBD1. The CDR3 contains 15 residues. The germline gives CDR1 MNHEY, CDR2 SMNVEV (reference sequence). With 3 bases clipped from V and 3 bases from J, the junction kept 5 bases outside the gene matches. In nucleotides, the CDR3 is TGTGCCAGCAGTTTGGGGACAGAAAACTACAATGAGCAGTTCTTC. It encodes CASSLGTENYNEQFF.

This clonotype was counted many times. The J gene is TRBJ2-7, the V gene TRBV6-1; 10 nucleotides agree with TRBD1. Germline V lookup: CDR1 MNHNS, CDR2 SASEGT. V shed 8 bases, J shed 2 bases, and the junction held 6 bases outside the gene matches. The CDR3 extends over 14 amino acids. The CDR3 DNA follows: TGTGCCAGCGGGCTAGGACAGGGGGCCTACGAGCAGTACTTC. It is translated as CASGLGQGAYEQYF.

There are many counts of this clonotype. The genes are TRBV12-3 or TRBV12-4 and TRBJ1-5, with 7 bases that match TRBD1. V lost 6 bases to trimming and J lost 3 bases; unmatched junction nucleotides: 5. There are 14 residues in the CDR3. The CDR3 spells CASSRGQDNQPQHF. For the CDR3, the DNA is TGTGCCAGCAGCCGAGGACAGGACAATCAGCCCCAGCATTTT.

This clonotype appeared a few times. This may come from a read error, since a much larger clone is one base off. The rearrangement uses TRBV20-1 and TRBJ1-1, with D possibly TRBD1 on 6 matching bases. The CDR3 has 17 amino acids. CDR1 and CDR2 from the germline V gene are DFQATT and SNEGSKA (reference sequence). The CDR3 bases are TGCTGTGTCATAAGGTTGGGGGCCGGGCGAAGGAACACTGAAGCTTTCTTT. Translated, it gives CCVIRLGAGRRNTEAFF.

In this sample, this clonotype turned up many times. This chain connects TRBV12-3 or TRBV12-4 to TRBJ2-1; possibly TRBD2 for D (5 bases). The length of the CDR3 is 14 residues. V gave up 6 bases and J gave up 1 base, with 10 bases separating them. The DNA for the CDR3 is TGTGCCAGCAGCCTCAGGAGGTCCTACAATGAGCAGTTCTTC. Encoded protein: CASSLRRSYNEQFF.

The DNA for the CDR3 is TGTGCCAGCAGCCCCGGGACTAGTAACCGCGAGCAGTACTTC. This translates into CASSPGTSNREQYF. The chain has TRBV11-3 and TRBJ2-7, with 8 bases identical to TRBD2. Germline V CDR1 and CDR2: SGHNT, YENEEA. The CDR3 runs to 14 residues. V dropped 5 bases and J dropped 6; count of bases not matched to a gene: 9. Based on the CDR3 plus reference TRBV11-3 and TRBJ2-7, the full variable domain is EAGVVQSPRYKIIEKKQPVAFWCNPISGHNTLYWYLQNLGQGPELLIRYENEEAVDDSQLPKDRFSAERLKGVDSTLKIQPAELGDSAVYLCASSPGTSNREQYFGPGTRLTVT.